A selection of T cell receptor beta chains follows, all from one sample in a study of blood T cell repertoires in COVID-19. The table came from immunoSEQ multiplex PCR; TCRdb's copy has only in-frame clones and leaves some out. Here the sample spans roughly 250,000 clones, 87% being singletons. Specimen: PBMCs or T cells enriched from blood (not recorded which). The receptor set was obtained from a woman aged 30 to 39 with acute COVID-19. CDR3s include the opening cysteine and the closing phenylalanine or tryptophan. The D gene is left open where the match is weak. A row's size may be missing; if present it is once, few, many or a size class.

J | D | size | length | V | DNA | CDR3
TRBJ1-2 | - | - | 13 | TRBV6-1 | TGTGCCAGCAGTGATCAGGTTTACTATGGCTACACCTTC | CASSDQVYYGYTF
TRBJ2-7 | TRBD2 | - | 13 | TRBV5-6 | TGTGCCAGCACCCGGCGGGAGGGGTTCGAGCAGTACTTC | CASTRREGFEQYF
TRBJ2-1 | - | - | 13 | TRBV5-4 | TGTGCCAGCAGCTTTTTACCGGACAATGAGCAGTTCTTC | CASSFLPDNEQFF
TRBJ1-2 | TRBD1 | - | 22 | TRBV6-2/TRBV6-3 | TGTGCCAGCAGCCGGCAAAGCCCTAAAGGACAGGGCCACTTGTTATTTAACTATGGCTACACCTTC | CASSRQSPKGQGHLLFNYGYTF
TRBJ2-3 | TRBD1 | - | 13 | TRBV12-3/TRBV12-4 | TGTGCCACCAGACAGGGCTTCACAGATACGCAGTATTTT | CATRQGFTDTQYF
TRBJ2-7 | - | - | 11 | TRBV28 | TGTGCCAGCTCCAGGGCCTACGAGCAGTACTTC | CASSRAYEQYF
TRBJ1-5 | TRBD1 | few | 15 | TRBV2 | TGTGCCAGCAGTGAACAGGGGGCTAGCAATCAGCCCCAGCATTTT | CASSEQGASNQPQHF
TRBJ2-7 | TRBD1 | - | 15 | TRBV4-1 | TGCGCCAGCAGCCAAGCACAGGGGCCCTCCTACGAGCAGTACTTC | CASSQAQGPSYEQYF
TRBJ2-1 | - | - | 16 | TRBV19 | TGTGCCAGTAAGAGGGCGTGGCGGGGGCCCTACAATGAGCAGTTCTTC | CASKRAWRGPYNEQFF
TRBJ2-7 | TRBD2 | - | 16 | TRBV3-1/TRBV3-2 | TGTGCCAGCAGCCAAGACAGGCTAGCGGTGAACTACGAGCAGTACTTC | CASSQDRLAVNYEQYF
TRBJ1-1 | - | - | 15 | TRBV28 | TGTGCCAGCAGTTTAGGTTCACAGTTGAACACTGAAGCTTTCTTT | CASSLGSQLNTEAFF
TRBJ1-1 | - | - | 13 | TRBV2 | TGTGCCAGCGGAGGACCCTCGAACACTGAAGCTTTCTTT | CASGGPSNTEAFF
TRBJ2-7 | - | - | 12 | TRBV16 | TGTGCCAGCAGCAGGGGGACAAGTGGTAGCCTCTTC | CASSRGTSGSLF
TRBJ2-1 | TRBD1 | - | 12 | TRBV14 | TGTGCCAGCAGCCGACAGGGCCATGAGCAGTTCTTC | CASSRQGHEQFF
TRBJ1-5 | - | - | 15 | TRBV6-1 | TGTGCCAGCAGTGAGAGGAGGGATAGGAATCAGCCCCAGCATTTT | CASSERRDRNQPQHF
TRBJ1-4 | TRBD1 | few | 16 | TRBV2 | TGTGCCAGCAGAGACCTGGACAGGGTTGCGCTTGAAAAACTGTTTTTT | CASRDLDRVALEKLFF
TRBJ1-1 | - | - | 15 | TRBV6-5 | TGTGCCAGCAGTTACTCGAGGGTAGCTAGCACTGAAGCTTTCTTT | CASSYSRVASTEAFF
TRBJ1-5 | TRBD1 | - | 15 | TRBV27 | TGTGCCAGCGGGCGGCCGGGGACAGGCAATCAGCCCCAGCATTTT | CASGRPGTGNQPQHF
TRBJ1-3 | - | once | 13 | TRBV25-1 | TGTGCCAGCAGTGTTGAACCACAGTTGTCGCTATATTTT | CASSVEPQLSLYF
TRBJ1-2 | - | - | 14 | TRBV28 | TGTGCCAGCAGTACGACCGGGATTATGTATGGCTACACCTTC | CASSTTGIMYGYTF
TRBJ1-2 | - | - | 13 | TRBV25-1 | TGTGCCAGCAGTGAGGTGGGGGCTGGAGGCTACACCTTC | CASSEVGAGGYTF
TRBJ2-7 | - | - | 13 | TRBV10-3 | TGTGCCATATCCGCCGGGGATTCCTACGAGCAGTACTTC | CAISAGDSYEQYF
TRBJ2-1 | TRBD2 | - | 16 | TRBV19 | TGTGCCAGTAGTACGGGACTAGCGGGAGGTGGGAATGAGCAGTTCTTC | CASSTGLAGGGNEQFF
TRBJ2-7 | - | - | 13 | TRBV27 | TGTGCCAGCAGTTTATACAGCAACTACGAGCAGTACTTC | CASSLYSNYEQYF
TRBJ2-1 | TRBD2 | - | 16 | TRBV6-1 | TGTGCCAGCAGTGAATTTCGCGGGAGGGCCGATAATGAGCAGTTCTTC | CASSEFRGRADNEQFF
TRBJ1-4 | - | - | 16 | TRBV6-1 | TGTGCCAGCAGTGGTGTAGGGGCCGGATTTAATGAAAAACTGTTTTTT | CASSGVGAGFNEKLFF
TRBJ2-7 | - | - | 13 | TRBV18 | TGTGCCAGCTCCCCCCCGGGAAACTACGAGCAGTACTTC | CASSPPGNYEQYF
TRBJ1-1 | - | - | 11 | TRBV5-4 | TGTGCCTGCGGAGTGAACACTGAAGCTTTCTTT | CACGVNTEAFF
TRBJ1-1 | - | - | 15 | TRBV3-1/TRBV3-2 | TGTGCCAGCAGCCAAGATGCAGGGGCCGACACTGAAGCTTTCTTT | CASSQDAGADTEAFF
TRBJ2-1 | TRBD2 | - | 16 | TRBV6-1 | TGTGCCAGCAGTGAAGTAGCGGGGGGGCGTTTCAATGAGCAGTTCTTC | CASSEVAGGRFNEQFF
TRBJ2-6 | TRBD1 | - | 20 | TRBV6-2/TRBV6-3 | TGTGCCAGCAGTTACAATCTCCTTGGGACAGGGACTGCTGGGGCCAACGTCCTGACTTTC | CASSYNLLGTGTAGANVLTF
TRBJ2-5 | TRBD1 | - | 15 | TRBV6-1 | TGTGCCAGCATTGAAGGGACAGGACGACTGGAGACCCAGTACTTC | CASIEGTGRLETQYF
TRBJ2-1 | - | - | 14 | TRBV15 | TGTGCCACCAGCAGAGCCAGCTCCTACAATGAGCAGTTCTTC | CATSRASSYNEQFF
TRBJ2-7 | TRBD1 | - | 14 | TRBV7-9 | TGTGCCAGCAGCTTTACGGACAGGGACTACGAGCAGTACTTC | CASSFTDRDYEQYF
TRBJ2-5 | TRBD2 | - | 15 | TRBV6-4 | TGTGCCAGCAGTGAAAAAGCGGGAAGAGGCGGAACCCAGTACTTC | CASSEKAGRGGTQYF
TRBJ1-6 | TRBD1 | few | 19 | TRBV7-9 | TGTGCCAGCAGCCGATTACGGACAGGGGATCTGGCCACCTATTCACCCCTCCACTTT | CASSRLRTGDLATYSPLHF
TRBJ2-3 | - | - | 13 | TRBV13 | TGTGCCAGCAGCTTACTGGTCAGGGATACGCAGTATTTT | CASSLLVRDTQYF
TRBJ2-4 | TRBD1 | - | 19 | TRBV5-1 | TGCGCCAGCAGCTTAGATCCAAGGACAGGGCCTATAGCCAAAAACATTCAGTACTTC | CASSLDPRTGPIAKNIQYF
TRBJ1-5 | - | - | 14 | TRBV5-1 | TGCGCCAGCAGTGAGTGGGGGGGCGGTCAGCCCCAGCATTTT | CASSEWGGGQPQHF